This T cell receptor (beta chain) is from a study of breast tumors, draining lymph nodes, adjacent tissues. Whole-study findings and limits: Luminal-like breast cancer showed significantly higher tumor–nontumor repertoire similarity than basal-like. Tumors had less TCR diversity than lymph nodes, more than nontumor tissue. Data only fit, rather than demonstrated, lymph node origin of most tumor T cells.

The CDR3 consists of 16 residues. The ends lost 7 bases at V and 7 bases at J; junction bases unmatched: 11. This clonotype was detected many times. Its antigen is undetermined. A much larger clonotype is one base distant, so this may be a read error. A single record per CDR3 protein comes from TCRdb applying MiXCR to the multiplex PCR reads. The sample lists under 25,000 distinct CDR3 sequences; roughly 44% were seen once. This rearrangement joins TRBV12-3 or TRBV12-4 to TRBJ2-1, with 12 bases fitting TRBD2. Sequences were obtained from breast tumor tissue. The receptor comes from a female donor with breast cancer. Some clones in this sample may be carry-over from other donors' samples. The CDR3 region has the DNA TGTGCCAGCACCCACCAGACTAGCGGGAGTTTAAATGAGCAGTTCTTC. It translates to CASTHQTSGSLNEQFF.